This TCR beta chain stems from a study of T-cell memory formation after mild COVID-19. Study-wide results and limits: Of the contracting clones, CD4+ ones lay mainly in CM and EM, and CD8+ ones in EMRA. While clones contracting from day 15 to 85 were balanced between CD4 and CD8, later expanders leaned CD4+.

TCRdb analysed the 5' RACE reads with MiXCR anew, one entry per CDR3 protein. Here the sample spans approximately 200,000 distinct CDR3 sequences, roughly 16% being singletons. Trimming removed 7 bases at V and 7 bases at J, with 35 bases between. Germline V gene data show CDR1 as SGHTA and CDR2 as FQGNSA. The CDR3 sequence is 20 residues long. This clonotype was seen only a few times. Antigen unknown. The source material was PBMCs or a T cell subset sorted from them (not recorded which). V gene TRBV7-2 combines with J gene TRBJ2-1; weak D call: TRBD1 (6 bases). This TCR was sampled from an adult woman who had mild COVID-19 (a few samples of this study predate the infection). Cell type and time point are not known. The CDR3 sequence is CASTLRWALGGTSQGNEQFF. In DNA, the CDR3 is TGTGCCAGCACTCTTAGATGGGCCCTTGGGGGCACAAGTCAGGGGAATGAGCAGTTCTTC.